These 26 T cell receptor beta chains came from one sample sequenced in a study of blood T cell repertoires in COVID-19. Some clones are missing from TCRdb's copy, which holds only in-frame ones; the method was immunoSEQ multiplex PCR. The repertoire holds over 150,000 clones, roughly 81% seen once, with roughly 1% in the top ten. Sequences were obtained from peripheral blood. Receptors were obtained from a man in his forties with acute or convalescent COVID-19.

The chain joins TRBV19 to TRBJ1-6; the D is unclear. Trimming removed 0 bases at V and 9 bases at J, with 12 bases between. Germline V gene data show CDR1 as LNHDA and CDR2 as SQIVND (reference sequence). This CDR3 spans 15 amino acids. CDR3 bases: TGTGCCAGTAGTATAGATGACTCGAGGGCTTCACCCCTCCACTTT. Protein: CASSIDDSRASPLHF.

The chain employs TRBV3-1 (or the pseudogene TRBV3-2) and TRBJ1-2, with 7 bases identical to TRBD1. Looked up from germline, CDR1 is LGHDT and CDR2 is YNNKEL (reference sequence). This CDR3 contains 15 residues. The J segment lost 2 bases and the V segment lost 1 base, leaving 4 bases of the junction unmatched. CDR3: CASSQGPGQNYGYTF. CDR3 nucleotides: TGTGCCAGCAGCCAAGGACCGGGACAGAACTATGGCTACACCTTC.

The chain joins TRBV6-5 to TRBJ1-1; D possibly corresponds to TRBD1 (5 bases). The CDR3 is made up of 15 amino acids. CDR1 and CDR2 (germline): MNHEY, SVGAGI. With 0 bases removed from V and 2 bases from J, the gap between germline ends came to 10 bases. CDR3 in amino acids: CASSYSAGLNTEAFF. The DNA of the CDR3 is TGTGCCAGCAGTTACTCCGCAGGGCTCAACACTGAAGCTTTCTTT.

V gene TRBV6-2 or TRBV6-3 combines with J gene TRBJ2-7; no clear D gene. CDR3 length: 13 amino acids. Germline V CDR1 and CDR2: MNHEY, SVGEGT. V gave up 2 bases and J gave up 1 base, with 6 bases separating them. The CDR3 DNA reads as TGTGCCAGCAGTTACCCCGTGTCCTACGAGCAGTACTTC. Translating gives CASSYPVSYEQYF.

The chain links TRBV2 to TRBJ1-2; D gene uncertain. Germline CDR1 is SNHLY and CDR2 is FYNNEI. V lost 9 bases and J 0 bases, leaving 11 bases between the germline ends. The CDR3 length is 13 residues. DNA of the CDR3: TGTGCCAGTCTGGCACAAGCTAACTATGGCTACACCTTC. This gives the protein CASLAQANYGYTF. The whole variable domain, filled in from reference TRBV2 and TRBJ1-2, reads EPEVTQTPSHQVTQMGQEVILRCVPISNHLYFYWYRQILGQKVEFLVSFYNNEISEKSEIFDDQFSVERPDGSNFTLKIRSTKLEDSAMYFCASLAQANYGYTFGSGTRLTVV.

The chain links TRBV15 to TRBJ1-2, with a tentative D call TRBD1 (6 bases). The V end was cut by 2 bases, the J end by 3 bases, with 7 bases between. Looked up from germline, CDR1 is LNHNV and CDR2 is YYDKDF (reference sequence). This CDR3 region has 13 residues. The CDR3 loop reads CATSRQGYYGYTF. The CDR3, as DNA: TGTGCCACCAGCAGACAGGGGTACTATGGCTACACCTTC.

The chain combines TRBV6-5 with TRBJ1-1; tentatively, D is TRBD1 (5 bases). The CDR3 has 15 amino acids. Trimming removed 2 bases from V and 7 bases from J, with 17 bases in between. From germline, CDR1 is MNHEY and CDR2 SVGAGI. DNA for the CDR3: TGTGCCAGCAGTTACAACCCAGGGTCACACCTTGAAGCTTTCTTT. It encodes CASSYNPGSHLEAFF.

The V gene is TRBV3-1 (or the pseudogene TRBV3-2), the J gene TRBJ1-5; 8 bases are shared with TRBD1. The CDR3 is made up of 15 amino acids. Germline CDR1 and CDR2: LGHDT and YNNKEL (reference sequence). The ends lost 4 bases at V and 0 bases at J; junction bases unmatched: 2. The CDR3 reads CASSLTGDSNQPQHF. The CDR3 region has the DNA TGTGCCAGCAGCCTGACAGGGGATAGCAATCAGCCCCAGCATTTT.

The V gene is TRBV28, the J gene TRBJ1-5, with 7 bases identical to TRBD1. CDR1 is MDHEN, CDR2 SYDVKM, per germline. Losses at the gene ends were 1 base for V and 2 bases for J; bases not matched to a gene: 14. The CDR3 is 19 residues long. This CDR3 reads CASSLLGGSGLGRNQPQHF. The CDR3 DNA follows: TGTGCCAGCAGTTTATTAGGGGGCTCAGGGTTAGGTCGCAATCAGCCCCAGCATTTT.

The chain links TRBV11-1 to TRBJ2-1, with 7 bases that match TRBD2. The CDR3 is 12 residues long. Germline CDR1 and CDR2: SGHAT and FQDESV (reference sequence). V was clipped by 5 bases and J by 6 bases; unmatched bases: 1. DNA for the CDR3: TGTGCCAGCAGCACGGGGGGCAATGAGCAGTTCTTC. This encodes CASSTGGNEQFF.

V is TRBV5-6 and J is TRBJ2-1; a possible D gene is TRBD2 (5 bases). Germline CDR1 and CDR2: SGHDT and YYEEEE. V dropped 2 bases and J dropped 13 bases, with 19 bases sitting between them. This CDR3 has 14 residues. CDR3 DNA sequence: TGTGCCAGCAGCTTCACGGAGGCGGCGGATAGTCAGTTCTTC. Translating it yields CASSFTEAADSQFF.

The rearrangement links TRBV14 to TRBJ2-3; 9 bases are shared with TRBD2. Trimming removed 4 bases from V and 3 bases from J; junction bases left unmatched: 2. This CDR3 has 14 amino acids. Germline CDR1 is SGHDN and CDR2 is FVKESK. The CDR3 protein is CASSLGLATDTQYF. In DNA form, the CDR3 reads TGTGCCAGCAGCCTAGGACTAGCGACAGATACGCAGTATTTT.

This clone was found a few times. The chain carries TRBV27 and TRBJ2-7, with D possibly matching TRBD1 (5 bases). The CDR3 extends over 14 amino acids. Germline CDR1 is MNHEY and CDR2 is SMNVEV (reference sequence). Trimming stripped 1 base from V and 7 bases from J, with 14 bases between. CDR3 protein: CASSLLGPRGEQYF. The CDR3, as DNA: TGTGCCAGCAGTTTATTGGGGCCTAGGGGAGAGCAGTACTTC.

The CDR3 here is CASSRGTGSGNTIYF. The CDR3 DNA reads as TGTGCCAGCAGCCGCGGGACAGGGTCTGGAAACACCATATATTTT. V usage is TRBV7-9 and J usage is TRBJ1-3, with 9 bases identical to TRBD1. From germline, CDR1 is SEHNR and CDR2 FQNEAQ (reference sequence). The V segment lost 5 bases and the J segment 1 base; nucleotides outside the gene matches: 3. The CDR3 runs 15 residues.

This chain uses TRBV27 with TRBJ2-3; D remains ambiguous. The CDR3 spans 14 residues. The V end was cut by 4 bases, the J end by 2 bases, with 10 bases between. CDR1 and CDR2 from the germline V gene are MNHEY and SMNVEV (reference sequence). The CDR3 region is CASSSSYFTDTQYF. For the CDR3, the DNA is TGTGCCAGCAGTTCCTCCTATTTCACAGATACGCAGTATTTT.

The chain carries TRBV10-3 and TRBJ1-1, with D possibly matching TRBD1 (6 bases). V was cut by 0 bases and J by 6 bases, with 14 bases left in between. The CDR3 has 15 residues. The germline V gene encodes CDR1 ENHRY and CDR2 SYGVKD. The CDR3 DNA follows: TGTGCCATCAGTGAGTCTGGTTTGGGGGCGGCTGAAGCTTTCTTT. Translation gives CAISESGLGAAEAFF.

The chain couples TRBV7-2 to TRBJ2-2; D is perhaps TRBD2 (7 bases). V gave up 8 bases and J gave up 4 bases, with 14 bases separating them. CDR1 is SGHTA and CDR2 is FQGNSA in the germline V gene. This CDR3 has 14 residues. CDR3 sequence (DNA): TGTGCCAGCGGGAGGGGGGACCCCACCGGGGAGCTGTTTTTT. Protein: CASGRGDPTGELFF.

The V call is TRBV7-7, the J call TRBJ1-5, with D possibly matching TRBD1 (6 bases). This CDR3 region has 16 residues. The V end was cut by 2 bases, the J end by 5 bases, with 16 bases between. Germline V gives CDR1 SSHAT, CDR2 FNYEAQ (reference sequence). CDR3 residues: CASSLPFRDTHQPQHF. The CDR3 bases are TGTGCCAGCAGCTTACCCTTCCGGGACACTCATCAGCCCCAGCATTTT.

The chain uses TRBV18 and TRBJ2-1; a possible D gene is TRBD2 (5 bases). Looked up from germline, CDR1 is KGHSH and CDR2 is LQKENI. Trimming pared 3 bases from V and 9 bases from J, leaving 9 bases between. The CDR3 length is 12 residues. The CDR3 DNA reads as TGTGCCAGCTCACCCGGGATGGGTGAGCAGTTCTTC. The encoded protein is CASSPGMGEQFF. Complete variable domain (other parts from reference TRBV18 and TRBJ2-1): NAGVMQNPRHLVRRRGQEARLRCSPMKGHSHVYWYRQLPEEGLKFMVYLQKENIIDESGMPKERFSAEFPKEGPSILRIQQVVRGDSAAYFCASSPGMGEQFFGPGTRLTVL.

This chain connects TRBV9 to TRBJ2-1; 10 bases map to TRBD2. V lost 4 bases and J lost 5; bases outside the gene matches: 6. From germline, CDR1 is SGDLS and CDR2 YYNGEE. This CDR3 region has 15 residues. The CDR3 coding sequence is TGTGCCAGCAGCCTTAGCGGGGGGCCCGACAATGAGCAGTTCTTC. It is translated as CASSLSGGPDNEQFF.

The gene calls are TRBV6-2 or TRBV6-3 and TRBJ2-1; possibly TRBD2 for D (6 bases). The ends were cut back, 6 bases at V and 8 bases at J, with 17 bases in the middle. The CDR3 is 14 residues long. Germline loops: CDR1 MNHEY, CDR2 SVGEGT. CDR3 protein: CASSPRAGRYEQFF. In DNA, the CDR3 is TGTGCCAGCAGCCCCCGGGCAGGGAGGTATGAGCAGTTCTTC.

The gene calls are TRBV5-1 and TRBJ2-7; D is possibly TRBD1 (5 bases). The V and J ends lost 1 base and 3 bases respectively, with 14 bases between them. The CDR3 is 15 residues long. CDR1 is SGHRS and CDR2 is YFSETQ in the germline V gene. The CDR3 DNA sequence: TGCGCCAGCAGCTTGCTTGACAGTCTAATCTACGAGCAGTACTTC. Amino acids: CASSLLDSLIYEQYF.

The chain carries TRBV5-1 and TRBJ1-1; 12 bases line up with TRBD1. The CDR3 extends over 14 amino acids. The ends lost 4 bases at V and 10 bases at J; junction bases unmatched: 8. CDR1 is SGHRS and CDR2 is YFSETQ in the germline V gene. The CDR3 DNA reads TGCGCCAGCAGCCCGGGACAGGGGGCGTCACTAGCTTTCTTT. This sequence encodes CASSPGQGASLAFF.

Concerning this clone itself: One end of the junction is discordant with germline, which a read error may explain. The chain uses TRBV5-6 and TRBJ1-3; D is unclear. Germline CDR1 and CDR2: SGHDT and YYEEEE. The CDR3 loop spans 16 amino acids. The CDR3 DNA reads TGTGCCAGCAACTTGCGTCAGATAACCTCTGGAAACACCATATATTTT. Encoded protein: CASNLRQITSGNTIYF.

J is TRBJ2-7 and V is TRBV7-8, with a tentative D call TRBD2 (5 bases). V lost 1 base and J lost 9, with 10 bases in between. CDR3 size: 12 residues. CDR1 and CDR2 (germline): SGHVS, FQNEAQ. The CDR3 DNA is TGTGCCAGCAGCTTAGACTCACGGGGGCAGTACTTC. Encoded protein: CASSLDSRGQYF.

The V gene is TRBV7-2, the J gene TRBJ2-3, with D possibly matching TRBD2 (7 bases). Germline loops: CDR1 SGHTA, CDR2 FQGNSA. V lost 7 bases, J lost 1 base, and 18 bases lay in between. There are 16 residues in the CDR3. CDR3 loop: CASTIPRGGRTDTQYF. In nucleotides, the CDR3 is TGTGCCAGCACGATCCCGAGGGGGGGGCGCACAGATACGCAGTATTTT.